This T cell receptor (beta chain) comes out of a study of cytomegalovirus exposure and HLA in healthy donors. Study findings and constraints: Accurate prediction of HLA-A and HLA-B alleles (for most subjects) was reportedly achieved from TCR beta sequences. As confirmed in vitro, a few CMV-associated chains were specific for CMV antigens. It was reportedly the case that the classifier diagnosed cytomegalovirus status with high specificity and sensitivity.

The study sampled nominally healthy donors, though unrecorded immune exposures were likely. It was with 60 Vbeta and 13 Jbeta primers that the PCR ran. Sequenced by immunoSEQ multiplex PCR; TCRdb stores in-frame clones only, minus some. The sample lists around 100,000 clones, approximately 83% occurring once. For this clone: Antigen specificity is unknown.

V was clipped by 0 bases and J by 0 bases, with 11 bases between them. Germline CDR1 and CDR2: SGHAT and FQNNGV. This CDR3 comprises 16 residues. This receptor was obtained from a woman under 30 in good health and CMV-seronegative. The chain employs TRBV11-2 and TRBJ1-1, with no clear D. Sequences were obtained from PBMCs. The CDR3 reads CASSLDRSRMNTEAFF. Here the CDR3 DNA reads TGTGCCAGCAGCTTAGATCGGTCGAGGATGAACACTGAAGCTTTCTTT. Full variable domain (rest looked up from reference TRBV11-2 and TRBJ1-1): EAGVAQSPRYKIIEKRQSVAFWCNPISGHATLYWYQQILGQGPKLLIQFQNNGVVDDSQLPKDRFSAERLKGVDSTLKIQPAKLEDSAVYLCASSLDRSRMNTEAFFGQGTRLTVV.